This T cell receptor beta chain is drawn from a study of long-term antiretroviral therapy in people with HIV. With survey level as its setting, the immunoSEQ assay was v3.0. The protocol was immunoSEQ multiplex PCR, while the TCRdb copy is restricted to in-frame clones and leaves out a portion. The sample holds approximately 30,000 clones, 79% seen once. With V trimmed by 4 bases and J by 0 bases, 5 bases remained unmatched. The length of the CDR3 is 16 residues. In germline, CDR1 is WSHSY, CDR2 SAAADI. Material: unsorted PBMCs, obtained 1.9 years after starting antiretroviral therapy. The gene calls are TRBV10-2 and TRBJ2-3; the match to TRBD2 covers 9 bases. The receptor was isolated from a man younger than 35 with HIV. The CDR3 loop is CASSASGGLSTDTQYF. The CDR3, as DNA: TGCGCCAGCAGTGCAAGCGGGGGGTTAAGCACAGATACGCAGTATTTT.